This T cell receptor beta chain was sequenced in a study of blood T cell repertoires in COVID-19. Study-wide context: COVID-19 samples from acute and convalescent phases originated in the United States, Italy and Spain.

Sequencing was performed with immunoSEQ multiplex PCR; in TCRdb, only in-frame clones are kept and a portion is missing. The data hold around 150,000 clones, with 85% observed a single time. Trimming stripped 4 bases from V and 6 bases from J, with 16 bases between. The CDR3 loop spans 16 amino acids. Germline CDR1 is MNHEY and CDR2 is SVGAGI. The sequencing sample was made of peripheral blood. The receptor's source is a human donor with acute or convalescent COVID-19. The donor label of this sample is uncertain. J is TRBJ1-6 and V is TRBV6-5; D possibly corresponds to TRBD1 (6 bases). The CDR3 is CASSLTGIAGNSPLHF. For the CDR3, the DNA is TGTGCCAGCAGTTTAACAGGGATCGCGGGTAATTCACCCCTCCACTTT.